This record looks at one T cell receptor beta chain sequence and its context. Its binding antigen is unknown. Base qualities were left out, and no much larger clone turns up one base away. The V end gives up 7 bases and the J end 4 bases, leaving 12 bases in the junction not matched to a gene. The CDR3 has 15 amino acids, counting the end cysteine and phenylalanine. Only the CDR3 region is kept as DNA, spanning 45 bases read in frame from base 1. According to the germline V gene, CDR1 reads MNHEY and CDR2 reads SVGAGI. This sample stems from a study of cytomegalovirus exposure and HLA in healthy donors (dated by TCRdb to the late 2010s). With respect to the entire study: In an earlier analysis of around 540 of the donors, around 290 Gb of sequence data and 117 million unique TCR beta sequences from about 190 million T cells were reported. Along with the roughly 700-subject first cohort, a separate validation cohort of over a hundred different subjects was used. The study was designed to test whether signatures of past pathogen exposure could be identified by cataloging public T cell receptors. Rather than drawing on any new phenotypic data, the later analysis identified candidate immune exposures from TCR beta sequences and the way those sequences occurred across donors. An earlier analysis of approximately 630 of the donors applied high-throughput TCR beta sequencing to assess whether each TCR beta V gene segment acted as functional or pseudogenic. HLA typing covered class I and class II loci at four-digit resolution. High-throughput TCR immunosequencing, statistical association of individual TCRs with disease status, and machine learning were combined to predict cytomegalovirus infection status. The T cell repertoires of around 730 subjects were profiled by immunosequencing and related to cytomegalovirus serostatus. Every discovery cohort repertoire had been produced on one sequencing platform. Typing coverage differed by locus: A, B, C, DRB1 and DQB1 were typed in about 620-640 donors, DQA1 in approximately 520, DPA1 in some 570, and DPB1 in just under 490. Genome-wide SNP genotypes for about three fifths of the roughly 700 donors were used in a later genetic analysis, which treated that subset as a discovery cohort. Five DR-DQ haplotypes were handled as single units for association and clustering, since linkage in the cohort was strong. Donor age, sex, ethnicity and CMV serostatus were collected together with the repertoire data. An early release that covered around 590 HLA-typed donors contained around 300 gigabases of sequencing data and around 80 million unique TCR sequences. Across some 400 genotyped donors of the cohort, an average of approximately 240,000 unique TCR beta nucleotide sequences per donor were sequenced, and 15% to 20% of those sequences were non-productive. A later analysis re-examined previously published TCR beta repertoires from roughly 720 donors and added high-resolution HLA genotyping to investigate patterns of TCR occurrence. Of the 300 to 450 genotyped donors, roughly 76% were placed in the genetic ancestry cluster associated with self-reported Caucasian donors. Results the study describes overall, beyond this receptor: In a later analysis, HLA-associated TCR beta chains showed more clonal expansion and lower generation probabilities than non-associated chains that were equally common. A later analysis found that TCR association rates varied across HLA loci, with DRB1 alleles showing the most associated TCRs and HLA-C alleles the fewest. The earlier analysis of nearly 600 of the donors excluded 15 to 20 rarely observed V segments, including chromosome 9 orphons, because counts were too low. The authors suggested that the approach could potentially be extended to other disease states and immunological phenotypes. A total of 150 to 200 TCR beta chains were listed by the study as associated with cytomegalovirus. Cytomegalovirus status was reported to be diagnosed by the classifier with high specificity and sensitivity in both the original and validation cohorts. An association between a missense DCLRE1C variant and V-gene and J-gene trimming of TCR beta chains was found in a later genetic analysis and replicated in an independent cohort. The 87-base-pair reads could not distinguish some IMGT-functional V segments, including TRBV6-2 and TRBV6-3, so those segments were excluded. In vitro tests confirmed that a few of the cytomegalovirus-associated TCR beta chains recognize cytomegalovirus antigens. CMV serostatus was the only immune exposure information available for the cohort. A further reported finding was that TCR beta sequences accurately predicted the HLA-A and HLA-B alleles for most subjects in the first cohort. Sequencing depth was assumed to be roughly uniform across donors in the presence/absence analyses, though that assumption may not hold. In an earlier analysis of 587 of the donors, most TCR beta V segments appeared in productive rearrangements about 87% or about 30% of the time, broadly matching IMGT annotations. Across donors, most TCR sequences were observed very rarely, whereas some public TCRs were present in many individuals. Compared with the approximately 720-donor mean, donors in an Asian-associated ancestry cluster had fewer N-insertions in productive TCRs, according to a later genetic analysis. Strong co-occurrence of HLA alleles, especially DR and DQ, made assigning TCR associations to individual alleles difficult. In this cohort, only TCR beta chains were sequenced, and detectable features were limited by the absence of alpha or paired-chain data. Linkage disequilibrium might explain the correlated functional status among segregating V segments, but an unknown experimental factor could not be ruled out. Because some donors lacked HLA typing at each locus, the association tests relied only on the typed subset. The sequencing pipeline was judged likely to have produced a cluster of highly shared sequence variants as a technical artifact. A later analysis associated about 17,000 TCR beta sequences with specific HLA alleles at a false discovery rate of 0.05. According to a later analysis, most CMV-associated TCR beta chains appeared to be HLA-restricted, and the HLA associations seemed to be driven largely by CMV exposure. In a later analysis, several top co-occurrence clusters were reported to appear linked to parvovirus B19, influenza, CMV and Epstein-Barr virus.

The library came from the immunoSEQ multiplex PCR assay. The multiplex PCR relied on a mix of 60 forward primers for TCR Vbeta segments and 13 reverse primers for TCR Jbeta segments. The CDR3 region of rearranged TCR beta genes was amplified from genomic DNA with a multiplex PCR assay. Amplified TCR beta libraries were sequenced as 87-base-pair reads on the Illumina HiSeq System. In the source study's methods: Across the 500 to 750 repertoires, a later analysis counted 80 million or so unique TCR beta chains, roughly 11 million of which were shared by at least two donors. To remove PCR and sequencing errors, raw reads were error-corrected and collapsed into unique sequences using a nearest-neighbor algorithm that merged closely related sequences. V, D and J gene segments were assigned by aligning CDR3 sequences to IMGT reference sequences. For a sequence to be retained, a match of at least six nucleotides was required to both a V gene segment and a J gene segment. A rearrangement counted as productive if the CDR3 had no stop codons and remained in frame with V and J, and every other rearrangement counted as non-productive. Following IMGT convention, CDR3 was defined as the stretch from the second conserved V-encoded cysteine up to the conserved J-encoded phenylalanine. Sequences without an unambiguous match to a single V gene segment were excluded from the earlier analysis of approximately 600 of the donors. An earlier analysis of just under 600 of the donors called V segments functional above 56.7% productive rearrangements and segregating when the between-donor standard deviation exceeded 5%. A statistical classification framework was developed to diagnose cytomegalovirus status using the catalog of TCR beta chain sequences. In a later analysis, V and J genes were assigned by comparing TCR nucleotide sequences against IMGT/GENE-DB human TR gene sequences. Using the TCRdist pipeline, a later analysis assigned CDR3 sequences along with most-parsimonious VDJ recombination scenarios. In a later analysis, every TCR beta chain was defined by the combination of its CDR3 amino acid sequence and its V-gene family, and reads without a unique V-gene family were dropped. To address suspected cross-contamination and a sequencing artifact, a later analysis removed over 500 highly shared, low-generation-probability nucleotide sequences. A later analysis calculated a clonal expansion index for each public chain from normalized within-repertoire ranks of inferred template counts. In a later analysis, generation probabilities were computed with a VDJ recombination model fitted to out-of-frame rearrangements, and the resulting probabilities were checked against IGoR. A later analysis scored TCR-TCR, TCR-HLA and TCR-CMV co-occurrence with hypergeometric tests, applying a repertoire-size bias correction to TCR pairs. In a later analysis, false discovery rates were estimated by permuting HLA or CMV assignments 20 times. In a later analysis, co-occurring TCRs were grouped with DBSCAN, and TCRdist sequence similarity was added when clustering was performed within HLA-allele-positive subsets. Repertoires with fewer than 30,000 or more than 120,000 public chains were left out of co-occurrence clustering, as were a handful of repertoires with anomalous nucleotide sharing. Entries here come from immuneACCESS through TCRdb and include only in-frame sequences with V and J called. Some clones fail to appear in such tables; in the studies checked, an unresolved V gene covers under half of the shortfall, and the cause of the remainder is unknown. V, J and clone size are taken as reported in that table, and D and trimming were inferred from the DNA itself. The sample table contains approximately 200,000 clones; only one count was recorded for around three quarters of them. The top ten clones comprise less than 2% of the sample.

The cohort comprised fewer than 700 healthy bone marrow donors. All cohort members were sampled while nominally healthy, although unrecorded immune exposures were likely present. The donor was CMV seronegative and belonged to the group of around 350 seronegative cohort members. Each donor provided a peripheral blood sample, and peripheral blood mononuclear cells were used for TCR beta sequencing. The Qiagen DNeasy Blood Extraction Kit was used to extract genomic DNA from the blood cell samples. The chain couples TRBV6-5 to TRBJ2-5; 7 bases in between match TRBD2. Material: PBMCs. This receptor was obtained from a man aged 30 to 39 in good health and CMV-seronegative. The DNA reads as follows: TGTGCCAGCACCCACACGGGGGAGGGCCGAGAGACCCAGTACTTC. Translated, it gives CASTHTGEGRETQYF.